Included here is one T cell receptor (beta chain) sequence, with context. Its antigen is unidentified. The method was immunoSEQ multiplex PCR; TCRdb's version includes in-frame clones alone and lacks a portion of them. The sample holds more than 2 million clones; more than 90% are singletons and the top ten take more than 0.1%. The data were obtained in a study of shared clonotypes between healthy human individuals. Study outcomes and limitations: Limited genetic and exposure-history diversity came from having few donors.

All participating donors were Caucasian adults from Nashville, Tennessee. Specimen: naive CD4+ T cells sorted from blood. The subset is: CD45RA+ positively selected. This receptor was obtained from a young man in good health.

This chain's CDR3 is CASSLGWGANYGYTF. CDR3 DNA sequence: TGTGCCAGCAGCTTGGGTTGGGGAGCTAACTATGGCTACACCTTC. The chain uses TRBV5-5 and TRBJ1-2; D is undetermined. The CDR3 runs to 15 residues. V gave up 0 bases and J gave up 0 bases, with 9 bases separating them. Germline-derived CDR1 and CDR2 are SGHKS and YYEKEE (reference sequence).